This is a list of T cell receptor beta chains from one sample in a study of CXCR3-negative and CXCR3-positive naive CD8 T cells. TCRdb reanalyzed the 5' RACE reads and collapses them to one entry per CDR3 protein, without DNA. Its table lists 130,000 or so distinct CDR3 sequences. Sequencing input: naive CXCR3+ CD8+ T cells from blood. Receptors were obtained from a human donor in good health. Some clones in this sample may be carry-over from other donors' samples. The CDR3 runs from the conserved cysteine through the conserved F or W. Fields, in order: V gene, J gene, CDR3 protein.

TRBV5-4	TRBJ2-1	CASSLLVYNEQFF
TRBV7-9	TRBJ2-7	CASSPDPLYEQYF
TRBV21-1	TRBJ2-2	CASSKGPNTGELFF
TRBV7-2	TRBJ2-2	CASSFGTSPTGELFF
TRBV29-1	TRBJ1-1	CSVEKSDSMNTEAFF
TRBV4-1	TRBJ2-1	CASSQVGGDPYNEQFF
TRBV28	TRBJ2-3	CASSSLWDTQYF
TRBV11-1	TRBJ2-2	CASSLEGGTGELFF
TRBV7-8	TRBJ2-1	CASSLTFNEQFF
TRBV7-8	TRBJ2-3	CASSPNAGTGRTDTQYF
TRBV12-3/TRBV12-4	TRBJ2-1	CASSLGGGRYNEQFF
TRBV9	TRBJ2-7	CASSVGGGGPYEQYF
TRBV7-9	TRBJ2-7	CASSHTLTYEQYF
TRBV10-3	TRBJ2-7	CAISPDYEQYF
TRBV29-1	TRBJ2-1	CSVEERGTSSYNEQFF
TRBV7-9	TRBJ2-7	CASSSLTSGAVSYEQYF
TRBV5-1	TRBJ2-1	CASSLEGSYYNEQFF
TRBV5-4	TRBJ2-1	CASSLGGPYNEQFF
TRBV7-8	TRBJ2-1	CASSLELAGPNEQFF
TRBV28	TRBJ2-7	CASGARAYEQYF
TRBV29-1	TRBJ2-2	CSVRGSSRKGGELFF
TRBV3-1	TRBJ2-5	CANSRSTSGQETQYF
TRBV5-1	TRBJ2-7	CASSIGTDYFDYEQYF
TRBV5-1	TRBJ1-1	CASSLRGVDTEAFF
TRBV4-1	TRBJ1-1	CASSQDWEMGNTEAFF
TRBV29-1	TRBJ2-7	CSVEGLAGGTYEQYF
TRBV28	TRBJ2-5	CASSFIAGGETQYF
TRBV5-1	TRBJ2-1	CASSLGTGGNNEQFF
TRBV12-3/TRBV12-4	TRBJ2-7	CASSSRLAVYEQYF
TRBV12-3/TRBV12-4	TRBJ1-2	CASSPAVRGPYGYTF
TRBV6-2/TRBV6-3	TRBJ2-1	CASSLNPTGELYNEQFF
TRBV5-6	TRBJ2-2	CASSLMGARTGELFF
TRBV4-2	TRBJ1-1	CASSQGGQGRTEAFF
TRBV5-6	TRBJ2-3	CASSRTGDTQYF
TRBV5-1	TRBJ2-1	CASSPSAGGASYNEQFF
TRBV7-2	TRBJ1-2	CASSPTGGYGYTF
TRBV9	TRBJ1-2	CASSTSDGGPTNFYGYTF
TRBV3-1	TRBJ2-3	CASSQTPLGWESTDTQYF
TRBV7-9	TRBJ2-7	CASSLVGNSYEQYF
TRBV24-1	TRBJ1-5	CATSDRTRGSNQPQHF
TRBV28	TRBJ1-1	CASREHLNTEAFF
TRBV9	TRBJ2-1	CASNGQDNYNEQFF
TRBV15	TRBJ2-7	CATGDREPDEQYF
TRBV12-3/TRBV12-4	TRBJ2-7	CASSETGTVDSYEQYF
TRBV28	TRBJ2-3	CASSTRDNPYTDTQYF
TRBV6-1	TRBJ1-2	CASRGQTGQRYGYTF
TRBV5-4	TRBJ2-2	CASGGSGRGTGELFF
TRBV4-3	TRBJ1-3	CASSQGEASPGNTIYF
TRBV11-2	TRBJ2-5	CASSLVYSSGGGTKETQYF
TRBV7-2	TRBJ2-2	CASSRPGLAGVDTGELFF
TRBV7-8	TRBJ2-7	CASSLSLTGRYEQYF
TRBV13	TRBJ2-4	CASSPQPSGRVKNIQYF
TRBV15	TRBJ2-1	CATSRDRGNEQFF
TRBV3-1	TRBJ1-2	CASRSTGGRDGYTF
TRBV2	TRBJ2-3	CASSEAFRAGARTDTQYF
TRBV7-3	TRBJ2-7	CASSLTAGNFYEQYF
TRBV7-8	TRBJ2-2	CASSLDANTGELFF
TRBV18	TRBJ2-1	CASSPPNPLGLNEQFF
TRBV5-1	TRBJ2-1	CASSIGTSGGNPTGQFF